The clone carrying this T cell receptor (beta chain) occurred many times. Its antigen is not known. Every participating donor gave one draw, a heparinised blood sample averaging about 100 mL. This specimen comes from a study of beta chain features in type 1 diabetes. Study background: The patients were much like the healthy donors in age, gender and cell yields.

Investigators reverse transcribed all isolated RNA, so they sequenced expressed TCRB transcripts. Assay: immunoSEQ multiplex PCR; the TCRdb copy retains only in-frame clones and omits some. The data contain around 300,000 clones, about 8.5% of them singletons. Notes on the study in general: A pattern of fewer insertions and more deletions at VDJ junctions was seen in type 1 diabetes patients.

This clonotype was obtained from a woman under 30 in good health. Input material: central memory CD4+ T cells from blood.

This CDR3 reads CASSFARHTEAFF. The CDR3 DNA reads TGCGCCAGCAGCTTTGCCCGCCACACTGAAGCTTTCTTT. V usage is TRBV5-1 and J usage is TRBJ1-1; D is unclear. CDR3 length: 13 amino acids. Trimming left V 2 bases short and J 3 bases short, with 8 bases between. The germline V gene has CDR1 SGHRS and CDR2 YFSETQ.